This TCR beta chain was obtained from a study of cytomegalovirus exposure and HLA in healthy donors. Whole-study results and caveats: A list of approximately 160 TCR beta chains associated with cytomegalovirus was given. For most TCR beta V segments, an earlier analysis put the productive rate at about 87% or about 30% of the time. Researchers reported that a few CMV-associated chains were confirmed in vitro as CMV antigen-specific.

The CDR3 is 14 amino acids. The germline CDR1 and CDR2 sequences are SGHRS and YFSETQ. V lost 4 bases and J lost 5; bases outside the gene matches: 8. Note on this clone: What it binds is not known.

The PCR contained 60 Vbeta and 13 Jbeta primers. The protocol was immunoSEQ multiplex PCR, while the TCRdb copy is restricted to in-frame clones and leaves out a portion. The table records 100,000 or so clones, around 78% of them present only once. Nominally healthy donors were sampled, though unrecorded immune exposures were likely. The chain recombines TRBV5-1 with TRBJ1-1, with TRBD1 identical over 7 bases. The receptor's source is a male donor in good health and CMV-seronegative. The sample was PBMCs. The CDR3 DNA is TGCGCCAGCAGCCTCGGGACAGCCGAAACTGAAGCTTTCTTT. Encoded protein: CASSLGTAETEAFF.